This entry lists 17 T cell receptor beta chains sequenced from one sample in a study of blood T cell repertoires in COVID-19. TCRdb's table, derived via immunoSEQ multiplex PCR, lists solely in-frame clones and lacks some. Of about 270,000 clones in the sample, roughly 90% were seen once. The sequenced sample consisted of PBMCs or T cells enriched from blood (not recorded which). These receptor sequences come from a woman between 45 and 60 years old who had recovered from COVID-19.

This clone was detected many times. V gene TRBV14 combines with J gene TRBJ2-7; 12 positions match TRBD2. V lost 1 base to trimming and J lost 4 bases; unmatched junction nucleotides: 5. Germline CDR1 and CDR2: SGHDN and FVKESK. This CDR3 region has 16 residues. Here the CDR3 reads CASSQGRTSGTYEQYF. CDR3 nucleotide sequence: TGTGCCAGCAGCCAAGGTCGGACTAGCGGGACTTACGAGCAGTACTTC.

The chain recombines TRBV28 with TRBJ1-5, with TRBD1 matching over 7 bases. The CDR3 has 16 residues. The V segment lost 2 bases and the J segment 4 bases; nucleotides outside the gene matches: 8. Germline V gene data show CDR1 as MDHEN and CDR2 as SYDVKM. This CDR3 reads CASSLRTGVRNQPQHF. CDR3 bases: TGTGCCAGCAGTTTACGGACAGGAGTACGGAATCAGCCCCAGCATTTT.

This chain uses TRBV7-2 with TRBJ2-4; TRBD1 matches 10 bases. The CDR3 covers 14 residues. The germline gives CDR1 SGHTA, CDR2 FQGNSA. Trimming removed 5 bases from V and 7 bases from J; junction bases left unmatched: 5. The CDR3 DNA follows: TGTGCCAGCAGCCGGGCGGGACAGGGGAACATTCAGTACTTC. Translated, it gives CASSRAGQGNIQYF. Using reference TRBV7-2 and TRBJ2-4 for the parts outside the CDR3, the full variable domain is GAGVSQSPSNKVTEKGKDVELRCDPISGHTALYWYRQSLGQGLEFLIYFQGNSAPDKSGLPSDRFSAERTGGSVSTLTIQRTQQEDSAVYLCASSRAGQGNIQYFGAGTRLSVL.

CDR3 bases: TGTGCCAGCAGGCCGGACAGTTCCTACGAGCAGTACTTC. Translated: CASRPDSSYEQYF. The chain recombines TRBV2 with TRBJ2-7; weak D call: TRBD1 (6 bases). The V gene's germline CDR1 is SNHLY and CDR2 FYNNEI. V was clipped by 6 bases and J by 1 base, with 10 bases between them. The CDR3 is 13 residues long.

The chain joins TRBV7-9 to TRBJ1-1; 7 bases map to TRBD1. The CDR3 spans 16 residues. Trimming cost V 6 bases and J 6 bases; bases outside gene matches: 16. From germline, CDR1 is SEHNR and CDR2 FQNEAQ (reference sequence). Here the CDR3 DNA reads TGTGCCAGCAGACCCCCTTTCAGACAGGGAATCTCTGAAGCTTTCTTT. This encodes CASRPPFRQGISEAFF.

The rearrangement uses TRBV20-1 and TRBJ2-3; 11 nucleotides agree with TRBD2. Per the germline V gene, CDR1 is DFQATT and CDR2 is SNEGSKA (reference sequence). This CDR3 spans 16 amino acids. V trimming: 3 bases; J trimming: 3 bases; junction bases outside the gene matches: 8. The CDR3 DNA follows: TGCAGTGCTAGTAAAGTAGCGGGAGGGCCAACAGATACGCAGTATTTT. It encodes CSASKVAGGPTDTQYF.

This sequence joins TRBV7-9 and TRBJ2-1, with D maybe TRBD2 (6 bases). CDR1 is SEHNR and CDR2 is FQNEAQ in the germline V gene (reference sequence). CDR3 size: 16 residues. Between the trimmed V and J ends, which lost 4 bases and 8 bases, there was a span of 21 bases. The CDR3 DNA is TGTGCCAGCAGCTCAAACCAGGGAAGATCTAGCGATGAGCAGTTCTTC. This translates into CASSSNQGRSSDEQFF.

V gene TRBV19 combines with J gene TRBJ1-5; tentative D call: TRBD1 (5 bases). The CDR3 covers 17 residues. Germline lookup yields CDR1 LNHDA and CDR2 SQIVND (reference sequence). Trimming shortened V by 7 bases and J by 3 bases, and 22 bases separated the two germline ends. The DNA of the CDR3 is TGTGCCAGTATGCGGGACTTCGCACCCCTTTTCAATCAGCCCCAGCATTTT. It translates to CASMRDFAPLFNQPQHF.

The V gene is TRBV7-9, the J gene TRBJ1-2; D may be TRBD1 (5 bases). This CDR3 spans 16 amino acids. The V gene lost 3 bases and the J gene lost 1 base, with 15 bases spanning the gap. Germline V gene data show CDR1 as SEHNR and CDR2 as FQNEAQ (reference sequence). CDR3 loop: CASSLGGTESNYGYTF. CDR3 DNA sequence: TGTGCCAGCAGCTTGGGGGGAACAGAGAGTAACTATGGCTACACCTTC.

The chain joins TRBV5-4 to TRBJ1-2, with a possible D match to TRBD1 (5 bases). Germline assignment: CDR1 SGHNT and CDR2 YYREEE (reference sequence). The ends were cut back, 1 base at V and 3 bases at J, with 7 bases in the middle. The CDR3 covers 13 residues. CDR3 nucleotides: TGTGCCAGCAGCTTGACGACAGACTATGGCTACACCTTC. It specifies CASSLTTDYGYTF.

The genes are TRBV5-1 and TRBJ2-3, with a possible D match to TRBD1 (5 bases). Between the trimmed V and J ends, which lost 2 bases and 4 bases, there was a span of 14 bases. This CDR3 is 15 amino acids long. Germline CDR1 is SGHRS and CDR2 is YFSETQ. The CDR3: CASSFQGQSADTQYF. The CDR3, as DNA: TGCGCCAGCAGCTTCCAGGGCCAGTCGGCAGATACGCAGTATTTT. Combining the CDR3 with reference TRBV5-1 and TRBJ2-3 gives the whole variable domain KAGVTQTPRYLIKTRGQQVTLSCSPISGHRSVSWYQQTPGQGLQFLFEYFSETQRNKGNFPGRFSGRQFSNSRSEMNVSTLELGDSALYLCASSFQGQSADTQYFGPGTRLTVL.

The rearrangement uses TRBV5-1 and TRBJ1-3; 7 bases line up with TRBD1. Germline assignment: CDR1 SGHRS and CDR2 YFSETQ. The J segment lost 2 bases and the V segment lost 1 base, leaving 3 bases of the junction unmatched. CDR3 length equals 15 residues. The CDR3 protein is CASSLSGGTGNTIYF. CDR3 DNA sequence: TGCGCCAGCAGCTTGTCAGGGGGAACTGGAAACACCATATATTTT.

The chain links TRBV11-2 to TRBJ2-6; D uncertain. The CDR3 covers 18 residues. Trimming shortened V by 1 base and J by 1 base, and 14 bases separated the two germline ends. Per the germline V gene, CDR1 is SGHAT and CDR2 is FQNNGV. The chain's CDR3 is CASSLGHSLRSGANVLTF. Written as DNA, the CDR3 is TGTGCCAGCAGCTTAGGACACAGCCTAAGATCTGGGGCCAACGTCCTGACTTTC.

Remarks on this clone: Other DNA sequences in the same sample also yield this CDR3. The genes are TRBV24-1 and TRBJ2-7, with 8 bases matching TRBD1. Germline V lookup: CDR1 KGHDR, CDR2 SFDVKD. This CDR3 comprises 15 residues. J lost 2 bases, V lost 4 bases, and 6 bases had no gene match. The CDR3 sequence: CATSDPRDRTYEQYF. The CDR3 DNA reads as TGTGCCACCAGTGACCCCCGGGACAGGACCTACGAGCAGTACTTC.

The chain carries TRBV5-1 and TRBJ2-2; 9 bases line up with TRBD1. CDR3 size: 13 residues. V lost 6 bases and J lost 6; bases outside the gene matches: 3. Germline V lookup: CDR1 SGHRS, CDR2 YFSETQ. The CDR3 coding sequence is TGCGCCAGCACTTGGACAGGGGCCGGGGAGCTGTTTTTT. It specifies CASTWTGAGELFF.

The rearrangement joins TRBV4-2 to TRBJ1-1; 9 bases are shared with TRBD1. V dropped 2 bases and J dropped 7; count of bases not matched to a gene: 5. Germline V gives CDR1 LGHNA, CDR2 YNFKEQ. The CDR3 sequence is 14 residues long. DNA of the CDR3: TGTGCCAGCAGCCAAAACAGGGGGCGGGGTGAAGCTTTCTTT. Protein: CASSQNRGRGEAFF.

The rearrangement links TRBV27 to TRBJ1-1, with 8 bases lining up with TRBD1. Looked up from germline, CDR1 is MNHEY and CDR2 is SMNVEV (reference sequence). Trimming at V came to 6 bases and at J to 1 base, leaving 4 bases not matched to a gene. The CDR3 is 14 amino acids. This CDR3 is CASRRQGTNTEAFF. As DNA, the CDR3 is TGTGCCAGCAGGAGACAGGGGACGAACACTGAAGCTTTCTTT.